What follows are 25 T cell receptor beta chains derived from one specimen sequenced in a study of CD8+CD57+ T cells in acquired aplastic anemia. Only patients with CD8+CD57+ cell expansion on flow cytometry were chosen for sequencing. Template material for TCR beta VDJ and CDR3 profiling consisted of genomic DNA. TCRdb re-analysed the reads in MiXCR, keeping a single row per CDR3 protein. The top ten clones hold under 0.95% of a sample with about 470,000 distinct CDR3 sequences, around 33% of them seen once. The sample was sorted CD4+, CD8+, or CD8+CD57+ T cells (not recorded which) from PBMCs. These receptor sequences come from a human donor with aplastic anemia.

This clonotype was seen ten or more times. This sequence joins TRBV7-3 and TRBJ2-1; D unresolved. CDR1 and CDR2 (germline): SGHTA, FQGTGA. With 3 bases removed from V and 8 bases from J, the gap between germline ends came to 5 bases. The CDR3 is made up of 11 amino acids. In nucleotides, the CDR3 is TGTGCCAGCAGCTTCGTGGATGAGCAGTTCTTC. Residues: CASSFVDEQFF. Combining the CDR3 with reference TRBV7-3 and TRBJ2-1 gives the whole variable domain GAGVSQTPSNKVTEKGKYVELRCDPISGHTALYWYRQSLGQGPEFLIYFQGTGAADDSGLPNDRFFAVRPEGSVSTLKIQRTERGDSAVYLCASSFVDEQFFGPGTRLTVL.

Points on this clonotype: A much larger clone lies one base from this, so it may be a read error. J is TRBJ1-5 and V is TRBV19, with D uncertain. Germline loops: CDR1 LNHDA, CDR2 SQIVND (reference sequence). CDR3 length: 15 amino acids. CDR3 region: CASSLDETSNQPRHF. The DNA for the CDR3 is TGTGCCAGCAGCTTAGATGAGACAAGCAATCAGCCCCGGCATTTT.

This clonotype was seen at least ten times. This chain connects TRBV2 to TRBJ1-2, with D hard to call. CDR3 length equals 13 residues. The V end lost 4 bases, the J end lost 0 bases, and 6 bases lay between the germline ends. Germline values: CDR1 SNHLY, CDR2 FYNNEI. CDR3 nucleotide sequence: TGTGCCAGCAGTGGTAATACTAACTATGGCTACACCTTC. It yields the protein CASSGNTNYGYTF.

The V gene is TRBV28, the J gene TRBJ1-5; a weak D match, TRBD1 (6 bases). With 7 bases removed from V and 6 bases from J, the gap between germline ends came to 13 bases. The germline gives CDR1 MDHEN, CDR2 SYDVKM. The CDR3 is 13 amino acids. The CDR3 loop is CASTGTPSQPQHF. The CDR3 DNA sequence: TGTGCCAGCACCGGGACACCAAGTCAGCCCCAGCATTTT.

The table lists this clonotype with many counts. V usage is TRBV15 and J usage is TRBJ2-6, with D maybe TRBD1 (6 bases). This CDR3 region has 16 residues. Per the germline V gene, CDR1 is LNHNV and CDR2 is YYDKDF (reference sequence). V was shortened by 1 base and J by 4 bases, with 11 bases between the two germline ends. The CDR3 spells CATSRGPGVGANVLTF. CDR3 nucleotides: TGTGCCACCAGCAGAGGCCCAGGGGTCGGGGCCAACGTCCTGACTTTC.

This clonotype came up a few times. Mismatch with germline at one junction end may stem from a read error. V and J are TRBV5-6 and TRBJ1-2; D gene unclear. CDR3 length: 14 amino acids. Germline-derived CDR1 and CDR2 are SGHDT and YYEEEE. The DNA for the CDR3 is TGTGCCAGCAGCTTGGAGAGGGCAGACTATGGCTGCACCTTC. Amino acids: CASSLERADYGCTF.

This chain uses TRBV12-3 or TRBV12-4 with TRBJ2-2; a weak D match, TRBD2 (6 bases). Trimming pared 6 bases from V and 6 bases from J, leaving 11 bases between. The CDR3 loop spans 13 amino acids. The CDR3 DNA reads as TGTGCCAGCAGCCGGGACTGGGCCGGGGAGCTGTTTTTT. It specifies CASSRDWAGELFF.

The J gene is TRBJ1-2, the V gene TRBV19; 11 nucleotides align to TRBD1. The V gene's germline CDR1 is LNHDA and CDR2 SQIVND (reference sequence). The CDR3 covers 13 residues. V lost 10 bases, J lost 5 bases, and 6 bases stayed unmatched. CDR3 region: CANTGQGEYGYTF. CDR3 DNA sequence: TGTGCCAATACGGGACAGGGGGAATATGGCTACACCTTC.

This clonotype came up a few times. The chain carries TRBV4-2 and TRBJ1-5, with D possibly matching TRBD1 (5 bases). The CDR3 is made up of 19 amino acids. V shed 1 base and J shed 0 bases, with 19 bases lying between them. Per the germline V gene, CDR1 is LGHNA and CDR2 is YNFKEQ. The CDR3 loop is CASSQGRGVVSGSNQPQHF. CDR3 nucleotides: TGTGCCAGCAGCCAAGGACGGGGGGTGGTCAGTGGTAGCAATCAGCCCCAGCATTTT.

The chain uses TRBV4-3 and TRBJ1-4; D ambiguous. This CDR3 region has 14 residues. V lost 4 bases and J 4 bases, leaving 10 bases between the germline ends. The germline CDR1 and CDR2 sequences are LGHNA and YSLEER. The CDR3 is CASSLTWGNEKLFF. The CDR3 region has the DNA TGCGCCAGCAGCCTAACGTGGGGTAATGAAAAACTGTTTTTT.

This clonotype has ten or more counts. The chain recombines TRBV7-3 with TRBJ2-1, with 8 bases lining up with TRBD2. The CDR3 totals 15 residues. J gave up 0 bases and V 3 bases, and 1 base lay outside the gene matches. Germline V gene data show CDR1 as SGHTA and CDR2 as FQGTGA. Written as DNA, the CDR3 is TGTGCCAGCAGCTTGGGACTAGTCTCCTACAATGAGCAGTTCTTC. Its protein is CASSLGLVSYNEQFF. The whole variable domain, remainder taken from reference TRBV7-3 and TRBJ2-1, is GAGVSQTPSNKVTEKGKYVELRCDPISGHTALYWYRQSLGQGPEFLIYFQGTGAADDSGLPNDRFFAVRPEGSVSTLKIQRTERGDSAVYLCASSLGLVSYNEQFFGPGTRLTVL.

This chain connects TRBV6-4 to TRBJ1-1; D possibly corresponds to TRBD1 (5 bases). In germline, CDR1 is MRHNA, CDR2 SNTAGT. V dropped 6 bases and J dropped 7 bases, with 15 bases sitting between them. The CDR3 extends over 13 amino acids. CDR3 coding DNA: TGTGCCAGCAGGTCTCACAGGCGCCGTGAAGCTTTCTTT. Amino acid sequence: CASRSHRRREAFF.

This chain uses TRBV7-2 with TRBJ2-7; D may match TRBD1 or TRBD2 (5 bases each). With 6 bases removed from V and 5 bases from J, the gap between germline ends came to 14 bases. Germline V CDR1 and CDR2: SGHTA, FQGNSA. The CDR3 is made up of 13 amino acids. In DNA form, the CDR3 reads TGTGCCAGCAGTCACGGGGCCTACGACGAGCAGTACTTC. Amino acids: CASSHGAYDEQYF.

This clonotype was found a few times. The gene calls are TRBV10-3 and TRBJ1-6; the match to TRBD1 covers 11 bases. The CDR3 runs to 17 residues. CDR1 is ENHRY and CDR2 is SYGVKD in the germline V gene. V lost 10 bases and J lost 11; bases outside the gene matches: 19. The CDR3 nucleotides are TGTGCCAGCAGCCTCCGGACAGGGGGCAATTCCTCCCCACCCCTCCACTTT. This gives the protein CASSLRTGGNSSPPLHF.

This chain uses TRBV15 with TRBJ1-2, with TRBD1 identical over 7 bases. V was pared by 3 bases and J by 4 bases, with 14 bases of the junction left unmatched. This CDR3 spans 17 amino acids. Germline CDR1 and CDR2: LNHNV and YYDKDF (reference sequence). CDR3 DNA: TGTGCCACCAGCAGCCTAACCGGGACAGCGATTTCCTATGGCTACACCTTC. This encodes CATSSLTGTAISYGYTF.

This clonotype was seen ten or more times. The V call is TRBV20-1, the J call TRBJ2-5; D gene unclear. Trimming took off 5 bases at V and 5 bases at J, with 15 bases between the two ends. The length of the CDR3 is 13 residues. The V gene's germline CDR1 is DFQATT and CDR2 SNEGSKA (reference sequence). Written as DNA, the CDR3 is TGCAGTGCTCCCCCGGCCGAGATGGAGACCCAGTACTTC. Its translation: CSAPPAEMETQYF.

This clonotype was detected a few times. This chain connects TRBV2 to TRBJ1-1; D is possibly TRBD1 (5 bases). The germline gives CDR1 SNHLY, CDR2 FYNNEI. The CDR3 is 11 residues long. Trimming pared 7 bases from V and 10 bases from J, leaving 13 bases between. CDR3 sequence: CASTQGWGAFF. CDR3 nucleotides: TGTGCCAGCACGCAGGGATGGGGAGCTTTCTTT.

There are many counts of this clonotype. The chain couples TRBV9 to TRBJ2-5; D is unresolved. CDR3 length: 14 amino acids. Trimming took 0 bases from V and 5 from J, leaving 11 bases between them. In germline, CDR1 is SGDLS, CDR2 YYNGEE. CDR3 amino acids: CASSVEQEWETQYF. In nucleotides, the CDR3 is TGTGCCAGCAGCGTAGAGCAGGAGTGGGAGACCCAGTACTTC.

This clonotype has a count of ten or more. CDR3 DNA: TGCGCCAGCAGCCAAGACAAACAGGGCAGTTATGGCTACACCTTC. It yields the protein CASSQDKQGSYGYTF. The J gene is TRBJ1-2, the V gene TRBV4-3; TRBD1 might be the D (6 bases). Germline loops: CDR1 LGHNA, CDR2 YSLEER. The V end was cut by 0 bases, the J end by 5 bases, with 13 bases between. The CDR3 totals 15 residues.

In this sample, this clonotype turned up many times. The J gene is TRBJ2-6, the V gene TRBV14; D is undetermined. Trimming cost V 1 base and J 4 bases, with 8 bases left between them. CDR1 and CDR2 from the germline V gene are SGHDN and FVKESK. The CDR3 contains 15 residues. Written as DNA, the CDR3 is TGTGCCAGCAGCCAAGTTGGTTCCGGGGCCAACGTCCTGACTTTC. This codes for CASSQVGSGANVLTF.

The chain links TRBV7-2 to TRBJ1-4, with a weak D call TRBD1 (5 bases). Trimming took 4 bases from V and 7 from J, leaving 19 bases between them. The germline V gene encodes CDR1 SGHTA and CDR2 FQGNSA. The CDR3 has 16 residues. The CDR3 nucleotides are TGTGCCAGCAGCTCTCCCTTGGGGGGGATGGTTGAAAAACTGTTTTTT. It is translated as CASSSPLGGMVEKLFF.

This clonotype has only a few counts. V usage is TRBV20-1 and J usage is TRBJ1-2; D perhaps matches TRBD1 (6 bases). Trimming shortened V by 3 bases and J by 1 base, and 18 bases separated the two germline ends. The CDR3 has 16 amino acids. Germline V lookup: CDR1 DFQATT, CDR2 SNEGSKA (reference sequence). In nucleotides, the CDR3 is TGCAGTGCTAGTCGAGACGTTTGGGGACATAACTATGGCTACACCTTC. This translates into CSASRDVWGHNYGYTF.

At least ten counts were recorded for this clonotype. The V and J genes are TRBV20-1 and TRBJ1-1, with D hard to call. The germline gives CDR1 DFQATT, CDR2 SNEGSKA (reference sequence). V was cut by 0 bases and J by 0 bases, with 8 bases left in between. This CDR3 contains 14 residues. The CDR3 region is CSAREFPMNTEAFF. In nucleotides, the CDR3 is TGCAGTGCTAGAGAGTTCCCCATGAACACTGAAGCTTTCTTT.

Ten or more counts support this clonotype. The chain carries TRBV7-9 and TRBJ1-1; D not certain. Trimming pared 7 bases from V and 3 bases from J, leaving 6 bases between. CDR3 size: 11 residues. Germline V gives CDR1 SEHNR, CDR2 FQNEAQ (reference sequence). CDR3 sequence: CASTPDTEAFF. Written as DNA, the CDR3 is TGTGCCAGCACCCCGGACACTGAAGCTTTCTTT.

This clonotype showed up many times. The CDR3 DNA is TGCAGTGCTAGGACAGGGAAAGCCTACGAGCAGTACTTC. Residues: CSARTGKAYEQYF. The V call is TRBV20-1, the J call TRBJ2-7; 7 bases agree with TRBD1. V lost 3 bases to trimming and J lost 2 bases; unmatched junction nucleotides: 4. The CDR3 is 13 residues long. CDR1 and CDR2 from the germline V gene are DFQATT and SNEGSKA (reference sequence).